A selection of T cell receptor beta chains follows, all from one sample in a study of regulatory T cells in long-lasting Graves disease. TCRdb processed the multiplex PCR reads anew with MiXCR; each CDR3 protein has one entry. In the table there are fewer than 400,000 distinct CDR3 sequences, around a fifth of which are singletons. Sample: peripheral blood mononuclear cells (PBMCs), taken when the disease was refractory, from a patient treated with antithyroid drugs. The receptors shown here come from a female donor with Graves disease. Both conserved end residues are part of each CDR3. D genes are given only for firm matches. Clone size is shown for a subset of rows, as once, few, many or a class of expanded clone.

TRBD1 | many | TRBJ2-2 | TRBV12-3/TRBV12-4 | TGTGCCAGCAGGACAGGGACAACCGGGGAGCTGTTTTTT | CASRTGTTGELFF
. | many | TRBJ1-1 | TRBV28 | TGTGCCAGCCTCGGAGGGGGCACTGAAGCTTTCTTT | CASLGGGTEAFF
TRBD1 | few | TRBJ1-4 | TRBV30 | TGTGCCTGGAGTAGGACAGGGGGCTACGGTAATGAAAAACTGTTTTTT | CAWSRTGGYGNEKLFF
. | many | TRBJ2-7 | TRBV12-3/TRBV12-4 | TGTGCCAGCAGTCCCCGCGGACGGTCCGACGAGCAGTACTTC | CASSPRGRSDEQYF
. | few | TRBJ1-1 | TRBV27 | TGTGCCAGCAGTTTAGGGGGTGGGAGCACTGAAGCTTTCTTT | CASSLGGGSTEAFF
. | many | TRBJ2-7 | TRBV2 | TGTGCCAGCAGTGAGGGACTCGTCGAGCAGTACTTC | CASSEGLVEQYF
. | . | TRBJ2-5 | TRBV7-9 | TGTGCCAGCAGCTTAGCCCTGCAAGAGACCCAGTACTTC | CASSLALQETQYF
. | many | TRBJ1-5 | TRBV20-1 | TGCAGTGCTACAGGAAGGGACCAGCCCCAGCATTTT | CSATGRDQPQHF
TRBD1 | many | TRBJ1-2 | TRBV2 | TGTGCCAGCAGTAAACCGGGACAGAACTATGGCTACACCTTC | CASSKPGQNYGYTF
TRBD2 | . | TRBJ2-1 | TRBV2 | TGTGCCAGCAGTTCACCTGGGACTAGGGATGAGCAGTTCTTC | CASSSPGTRDEQFF
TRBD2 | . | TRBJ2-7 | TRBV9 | TGTGCCAGCAGCCGGGCCGGGAGCGGGGTCGAGCAGTACTTC | CASSRAGSGVEQYF